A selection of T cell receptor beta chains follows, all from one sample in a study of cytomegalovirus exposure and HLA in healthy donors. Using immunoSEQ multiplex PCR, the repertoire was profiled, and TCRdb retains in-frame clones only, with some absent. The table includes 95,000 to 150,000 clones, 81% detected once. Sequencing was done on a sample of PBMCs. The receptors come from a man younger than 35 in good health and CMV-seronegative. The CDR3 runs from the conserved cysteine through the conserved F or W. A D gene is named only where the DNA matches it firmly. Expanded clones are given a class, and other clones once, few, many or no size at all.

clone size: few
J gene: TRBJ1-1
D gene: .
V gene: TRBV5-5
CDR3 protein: CASSLLTGLNTEAFF
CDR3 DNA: TGTGCCAGCAGCTTGCTGACAGGCCTGAACACTGAAGCTTTCTTT

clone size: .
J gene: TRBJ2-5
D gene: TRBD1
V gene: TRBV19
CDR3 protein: CASSSRFRQGQETQYF
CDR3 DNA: TGTGCCAGTAGTTCCCGATTTCGACAGGGACAAGAGACCCAGTACTTC

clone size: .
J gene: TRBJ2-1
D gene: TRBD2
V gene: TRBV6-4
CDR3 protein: CASSDVGRGNEQFF
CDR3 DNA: TGTGCCAGCAGTGACGTGGGGAGGGGCAATGAGCAGTTCTTC

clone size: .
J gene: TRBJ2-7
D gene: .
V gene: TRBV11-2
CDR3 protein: CAYGKGPWEQYF
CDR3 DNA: TGTGCCTACGGCAAGGGGCCCTGGGAGCAGTACTTC

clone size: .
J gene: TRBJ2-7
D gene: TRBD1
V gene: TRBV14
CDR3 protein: CASSQDLGTGTYEQYF
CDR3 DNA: TGTGCCAGCAGCCAAGATCTTGGGACAGGGACCTACGAGCAGTACTTC

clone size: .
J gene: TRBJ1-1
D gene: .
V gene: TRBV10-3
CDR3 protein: CASSPTETNTEAFF
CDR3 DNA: TGTGCCTCCTCCCCCACGGAGACGAACACTGAAGCTTTCTTT

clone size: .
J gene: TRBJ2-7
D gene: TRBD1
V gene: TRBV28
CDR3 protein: CASSLWTGMAYEQYF
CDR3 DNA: TGTGCCAGCAGTTTATGGACAGGGATGGCCTACGAGCAGTACTTC

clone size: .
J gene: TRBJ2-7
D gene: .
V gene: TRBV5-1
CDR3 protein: CASSLDLYEQYF
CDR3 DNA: TGCGCCAGCAGCTTGGATCTCTACGAGCAGTACTTC

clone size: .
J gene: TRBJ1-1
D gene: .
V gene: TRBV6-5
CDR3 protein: CASRIQAYTEAFF
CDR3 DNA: TGTGCCAGCAGAATTCAGGCTTACACTGAAGCTTTCTTT

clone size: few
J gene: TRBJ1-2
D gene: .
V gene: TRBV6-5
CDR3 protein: CASSRQANYGYTF
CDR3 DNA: TGTGCCAGCAGTAGACAGGCTAACTATGGCTACACCTTC

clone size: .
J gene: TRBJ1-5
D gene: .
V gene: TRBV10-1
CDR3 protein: CASSAGPGNQPQHF
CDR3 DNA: TGCGCCAGCAGTGCTGGGCCAGGCAATCAGCCCCAGCATTTT

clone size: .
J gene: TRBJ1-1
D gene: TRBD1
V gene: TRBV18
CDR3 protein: CASSPGTGGLNTEAFF
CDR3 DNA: TGTGCCAGCTCACCAGGGACAGGGGGTCTGAACACTGAAGCTTTCTTT

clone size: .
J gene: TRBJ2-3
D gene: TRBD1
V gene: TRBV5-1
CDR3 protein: CASSLGTGVGTDTQYF
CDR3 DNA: TGCGCCAGCAGCTTGGGGACAGGGGTAGGCACAGATACGCAGTATTTT

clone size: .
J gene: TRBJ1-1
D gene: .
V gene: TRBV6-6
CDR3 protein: CASRRAGRTEAFF
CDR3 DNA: TGTGCCAGCAGGCGGGCCGGGCGCACTGAAGCTTTCTTT

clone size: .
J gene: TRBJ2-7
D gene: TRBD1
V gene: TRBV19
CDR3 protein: CASSTGQGFSYEQYF
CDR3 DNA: TGTGCCAGTAGTACGGGACAGGGGTTCTCCTACGAGCAGTACTTC

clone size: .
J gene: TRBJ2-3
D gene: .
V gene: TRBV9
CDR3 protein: CASSADDTQYF
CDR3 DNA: TGTGCCAGCAGCGCAGATGATACGCAGTATTTT

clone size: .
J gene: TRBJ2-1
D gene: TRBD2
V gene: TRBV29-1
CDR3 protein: CSVDGGGYNEQFF
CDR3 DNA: TGCAGCGTTGACGGGGGGGGCTACAATGAGCAGTTCTTC

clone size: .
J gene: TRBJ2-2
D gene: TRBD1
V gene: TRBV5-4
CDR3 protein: CASSLELGTGTGELFF
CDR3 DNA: TGTGCCAGCAGCTTGGAGCTCGGGACAGGGACCGGGGAGCTGTTTTTT

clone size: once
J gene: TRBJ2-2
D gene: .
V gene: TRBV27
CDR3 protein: CASSLLRHTGELFF
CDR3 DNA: TGTGCCAGCAGTTTATTGCGTCACACCGGGGAGCTGTTTTTT

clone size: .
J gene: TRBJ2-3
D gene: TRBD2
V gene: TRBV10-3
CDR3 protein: CAISFGTTSTDTQYF
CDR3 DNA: TGTGCCATCAGTTTCGGGACTACTAGCACAGATACGCAGTATTTT

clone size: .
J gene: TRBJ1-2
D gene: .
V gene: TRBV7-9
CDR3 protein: CASSHARESVDYGYTF
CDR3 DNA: TGTGCCAGCAGCCACGCCCGGGAGTCGGTCGACTATGGCTACACCTTC

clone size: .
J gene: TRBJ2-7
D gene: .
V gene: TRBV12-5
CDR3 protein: CASGLGLQGHEQYF
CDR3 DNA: TGTGCTAGTGGTTTGGGCTTACAGGGCCACGAGCAGTACTTC

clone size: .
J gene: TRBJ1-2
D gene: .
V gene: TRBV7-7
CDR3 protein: CASSSYREKHLNYGYTF
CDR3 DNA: TGTGCCAGCAGCTCCTACAGGGAAAAACACCTAAACTATGGCTACACCTTC

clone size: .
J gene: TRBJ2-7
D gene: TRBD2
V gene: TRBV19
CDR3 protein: CASSISGGGPLEQYF
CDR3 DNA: TGTGCCAGTAGTATATCGGGGGGGGGCCCTCTGGAGCAGTACTTC

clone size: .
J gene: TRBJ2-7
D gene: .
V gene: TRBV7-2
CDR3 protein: CASSPSGGLPYEQYF
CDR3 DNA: TGTGCCAGCAGCCCCTCAGGGGGGTTACCCTACGAGCAGTACTTC

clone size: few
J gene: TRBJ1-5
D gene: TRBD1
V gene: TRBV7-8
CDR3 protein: CASSPGTDPSNQPQHF
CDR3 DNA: TGTGCCAGCAGCCCTGGGACAGACCCCTCGAATCAGCCCCAGCATTTT

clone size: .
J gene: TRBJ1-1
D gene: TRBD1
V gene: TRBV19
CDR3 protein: CASSIEWTGDTEAFF
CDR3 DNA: TGTGCCAGTAGTATAGAATGGACAGGTGACACTGAAGCTTTCTTT

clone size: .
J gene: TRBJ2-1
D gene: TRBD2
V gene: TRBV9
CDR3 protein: CASSEGLVNLNEQFF
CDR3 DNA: TGTGCCAGCAGCGAAGGACTAGTGAATCTCAATGAGCAGTTCTTC

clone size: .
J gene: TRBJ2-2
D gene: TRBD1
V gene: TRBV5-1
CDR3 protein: CASSLDSATGRTGELFF
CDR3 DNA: TGCGCCAGCAGCTTGGATAGTGCGACAGGGCGGACCGGGGAGCTGTTTTTT

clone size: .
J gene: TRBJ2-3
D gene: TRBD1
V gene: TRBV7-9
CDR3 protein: CSSLGTGGVDTQYF
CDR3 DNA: TGTTCCAGCTTGGGGACAGGGGGTGTCGATACGCAGTATTTT

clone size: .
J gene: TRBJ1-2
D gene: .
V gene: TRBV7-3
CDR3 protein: CASSPNTGTNYGYTF
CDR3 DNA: TGTGCCAGCAGCCCCAATACAGGAACAAACTATGGCTACACCTTC

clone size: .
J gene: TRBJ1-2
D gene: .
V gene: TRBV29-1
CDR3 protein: CSVDAGSTGGYTF
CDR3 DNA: TGCAGCGTTGACGCTGGGTCCACGGGGGGCTACACCTTC

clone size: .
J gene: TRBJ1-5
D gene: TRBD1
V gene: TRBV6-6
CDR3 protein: CASRSVGQGFQPQHF
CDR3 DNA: TGTGCCAGCAGGTCCGTGGGACAGGGCTTTCAGCCCCAGCATTTT

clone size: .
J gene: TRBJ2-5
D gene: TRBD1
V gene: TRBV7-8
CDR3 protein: CASSLTGTGAGETQYF
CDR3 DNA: TGTGCCAGCAGCTTAACCGGGACAGGGGCGGGGGAGACCCAGTACTTC

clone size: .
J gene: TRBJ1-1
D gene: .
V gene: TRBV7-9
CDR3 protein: CSSTGSGTEAFF
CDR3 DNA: TGTTCCAGCACAGGGTCAGGGACTGAAGCTTTCTTT

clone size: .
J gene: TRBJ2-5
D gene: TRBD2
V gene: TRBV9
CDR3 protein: CASSDSGGAQETQYF
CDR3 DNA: TGTGCCAGCAGCGATAGCGGGGGGGCCCAAGAGACCCAGTACTTC

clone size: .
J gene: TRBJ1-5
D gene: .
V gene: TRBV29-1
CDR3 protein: CSAQQRGADGPQHF
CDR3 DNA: TGCAGCGCCCAGCAACGGGGGGCCGACGGGCCCCAGCATTTT

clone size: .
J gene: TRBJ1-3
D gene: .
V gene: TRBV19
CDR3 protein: CASSILGNTIYF
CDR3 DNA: TGTGCCAGTAGTATCCTAGGAAACACCATATATTTT

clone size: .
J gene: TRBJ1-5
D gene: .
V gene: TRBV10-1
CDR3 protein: CASSESPGGRGSNQPQHF
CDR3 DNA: TGCGCCAGCAGTGAGTCCCCTGGCGGCAGGGGTAGCAATCAGCCCCAGCATTTT